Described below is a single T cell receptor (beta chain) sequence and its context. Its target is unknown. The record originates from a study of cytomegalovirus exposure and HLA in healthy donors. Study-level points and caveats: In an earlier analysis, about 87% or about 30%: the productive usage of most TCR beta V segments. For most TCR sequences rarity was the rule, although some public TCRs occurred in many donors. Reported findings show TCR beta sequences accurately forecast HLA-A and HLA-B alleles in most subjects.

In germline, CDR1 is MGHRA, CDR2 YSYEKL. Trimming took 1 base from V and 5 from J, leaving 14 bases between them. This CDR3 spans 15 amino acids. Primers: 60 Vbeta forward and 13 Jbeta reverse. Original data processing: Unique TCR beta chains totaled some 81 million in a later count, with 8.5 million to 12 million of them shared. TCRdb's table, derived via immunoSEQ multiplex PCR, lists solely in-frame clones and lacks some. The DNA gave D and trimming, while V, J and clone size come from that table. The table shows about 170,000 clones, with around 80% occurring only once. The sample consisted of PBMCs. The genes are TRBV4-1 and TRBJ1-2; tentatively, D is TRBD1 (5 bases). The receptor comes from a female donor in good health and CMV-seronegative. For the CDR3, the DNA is TGCGCCAGCAGCCAAGGATCGGGACTGAGATATGGCTACACCTTC. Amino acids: CASSQGSGLRYGYTF.